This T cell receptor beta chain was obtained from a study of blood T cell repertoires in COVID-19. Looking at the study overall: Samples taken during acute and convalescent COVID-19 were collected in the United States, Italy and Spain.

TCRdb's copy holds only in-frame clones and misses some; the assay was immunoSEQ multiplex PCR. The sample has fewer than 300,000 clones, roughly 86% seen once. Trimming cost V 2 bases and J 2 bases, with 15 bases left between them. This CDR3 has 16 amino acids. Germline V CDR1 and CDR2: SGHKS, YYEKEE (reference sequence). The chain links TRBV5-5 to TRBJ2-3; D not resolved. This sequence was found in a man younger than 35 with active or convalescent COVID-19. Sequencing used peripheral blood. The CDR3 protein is CASSFTPLELTDTQYF. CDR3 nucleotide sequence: TGTGCCAGCAGCTTTACCCCCTTGGAGCTCACAGATACGCAGTATTTT.